The entry below gives a single T cell receptor beta chain sequence along with its context. Its specificity is unknown. The data are from a study of cytomegalovirus exposure and HLA in healthy donors. As for the study in general: Genetic ancestry analysis placed about 80% of the roughly 400 donors that were genotyped in the Caucasian-associated cluster. Whole-study results and caveats: Several V segments, TRBV6-2 and TRBV6-3 among them, could not be told apart and were dropped.

Primers for the PCR totalled 60 Vbeta and 13 Jbeta. Authors' data handling: Counted up in a later analysis, unique TCR beta chains came to some 75 million, with about 9.9 million shared. Clones were sequenced by immunoSEQ multiplex PCR, and TCRdb holds only the in-frame ones, with some missing. The V and J calls and the clone size are those of that table, but D and trimming were determined from the DNA. This table holds around 63,000 clones, roughly 80% found once. This CDR3 is 16 amino acids long. V lost 0 bases and J lost 5; bases outside the gene matches: 8. Per the germline V gene, CDR1 is MNHEY and CDR2 is SVGAGI.

The chain employs TRBV6-5 and TRBJ2-7; the match to TRBD1 covers 9 bases. This TCR came from a woman between 25 and 40 years old in good health and CMV-seronegative. The sequenced sample was PBMCs. The CDR3 reads CASSYSSLGQGDEQYF. The CDR3 bases are TGTGCCAGCAGTTACTCCTCTTTGGGACAGGGCGACGAGCAGTACTTC.